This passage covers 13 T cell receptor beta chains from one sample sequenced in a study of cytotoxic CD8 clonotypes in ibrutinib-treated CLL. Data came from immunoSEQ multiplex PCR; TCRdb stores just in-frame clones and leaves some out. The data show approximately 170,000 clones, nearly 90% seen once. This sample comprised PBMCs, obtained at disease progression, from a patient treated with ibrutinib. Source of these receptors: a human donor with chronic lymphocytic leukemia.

CDR3 coding DNA: TGTGCCTGGAGTGTAGGGAAGCTTACGCAGTATTTT. Encoded protein: CAWSVGKLTQYF. This chain uses TRBV30 with TRBJ2-3; D is ambiguous. Trimming removed 0 bases from V and 8 bases from J, with 9 bases in between. This CDR3 contains 12 residues. CDR1 and CDR2 (germline): GTSNPN, SVGIG (reference sequence). Full variable domain (remainder filled in from reference TRBV30 and TRBJ2-3): SQTIHQWPATLVQPVGSPLSLECTVEGTSNPNLYWYRQAAGRGLQLLFYSVGIGQISSEVPQNLSASRPQDRQFILSSKKLLLSDSGFYLCAWSVGKLTQYFGPGTRLTVL.

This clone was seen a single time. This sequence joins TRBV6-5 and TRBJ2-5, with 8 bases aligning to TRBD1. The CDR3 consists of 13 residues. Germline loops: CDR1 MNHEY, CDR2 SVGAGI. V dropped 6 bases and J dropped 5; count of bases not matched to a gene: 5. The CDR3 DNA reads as TGTGCCAGCAGGTCACAGGGGGGCGAGACCCAGTACTTC. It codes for CASRSQGGETQYF.

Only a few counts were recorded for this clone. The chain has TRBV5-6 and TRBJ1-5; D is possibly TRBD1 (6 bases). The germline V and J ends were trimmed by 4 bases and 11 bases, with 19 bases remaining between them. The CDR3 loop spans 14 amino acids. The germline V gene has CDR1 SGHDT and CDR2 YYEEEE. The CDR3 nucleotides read TGTGCCAGCAGCGGGGGCCAGGGCCGGGGGGCCCAGCATTTT. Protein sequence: CASSGGQGRGAQHF.

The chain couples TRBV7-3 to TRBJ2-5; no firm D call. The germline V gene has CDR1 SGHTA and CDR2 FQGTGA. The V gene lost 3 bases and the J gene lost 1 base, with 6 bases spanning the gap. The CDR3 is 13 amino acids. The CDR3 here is CASSFGLQETQYF. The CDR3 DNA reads TGTGCCAGCAGCTTTGGGCTCCAAGAGACCCAGTACTTC.

The CDR3 here is CAISAGDSNQPQHF. DNA for the CDR3: TGTGCCATCAGTGCGGGGGATAGCAATCAGCCCCAGCATTTT. The genes are TRBV10-3 and TRBJ1-5; D is possibly TRBD1 (5 bases). Germline V lookup: CDR1 ENHRY, CDR2 SYGVKD. The length of the CDR3 is 14 residues. V was clipped by 4 bases and J by 0 bases, with 7 bases between them.

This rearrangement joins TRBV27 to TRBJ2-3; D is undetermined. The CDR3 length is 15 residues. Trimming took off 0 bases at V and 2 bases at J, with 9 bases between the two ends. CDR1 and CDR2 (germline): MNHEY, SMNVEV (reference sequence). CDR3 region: CASSLSGPNTDTQYF. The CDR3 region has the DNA TGTGCCAGCAGTTTATCCGGGCCAAACACAGATACGCAGTATTTT.

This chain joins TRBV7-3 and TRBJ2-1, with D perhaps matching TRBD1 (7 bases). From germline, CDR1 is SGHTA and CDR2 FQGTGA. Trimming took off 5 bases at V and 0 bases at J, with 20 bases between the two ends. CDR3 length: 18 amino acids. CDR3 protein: CASSTQAGGLSSYNEQFF. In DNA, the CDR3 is TGTGCCAGCAGCACCCAAGCAGGGGGGTTAAGCTCCTACAATGAGCAGTTCTTC. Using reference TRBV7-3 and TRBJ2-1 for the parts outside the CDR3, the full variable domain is GAGVSQTPSNKVTEKGKYVELRCDPISGHTALYWYRQSLGQGPEFLIYFQGTGAADDSGLPNDRFFAVRPEGSVSTLKIQRTERGDSAVYLCASSTQAGGLSSYNEQFFGPGTRLTVL.

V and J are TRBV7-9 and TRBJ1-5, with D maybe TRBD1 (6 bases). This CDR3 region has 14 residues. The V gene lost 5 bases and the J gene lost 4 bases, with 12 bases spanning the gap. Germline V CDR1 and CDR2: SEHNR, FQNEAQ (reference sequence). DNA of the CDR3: TGTGCCAGCAGCACTAAGGGGGGGAATCAGCCCCAGCATTTT. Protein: CASSTKGGNQPQHF.

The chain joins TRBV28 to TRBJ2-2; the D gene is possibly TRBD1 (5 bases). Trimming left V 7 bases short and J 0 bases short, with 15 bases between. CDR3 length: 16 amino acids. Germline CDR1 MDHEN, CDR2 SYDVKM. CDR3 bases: TGTGCCAGCATGGAGTTGAGACAGCCGAACACCGGGGAGCTGTTTTTT. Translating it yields CASMELRQPNTGELFF.

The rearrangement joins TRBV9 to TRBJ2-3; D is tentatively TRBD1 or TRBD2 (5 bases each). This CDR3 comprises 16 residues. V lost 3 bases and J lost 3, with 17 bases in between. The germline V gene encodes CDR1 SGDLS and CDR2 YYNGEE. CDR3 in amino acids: CASSAGIGGMTDTQYF. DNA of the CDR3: TGTGCCAGCAGCGCCGGTATTGGGGGTATGACAGATACGCAGTATTTT.

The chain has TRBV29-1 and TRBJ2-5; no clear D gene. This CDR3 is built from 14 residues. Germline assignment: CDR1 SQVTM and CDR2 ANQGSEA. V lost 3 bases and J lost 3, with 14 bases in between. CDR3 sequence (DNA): TGCAGCGTTGACGGCGACGGCGAGGAAGAGACCCAGTACTTC. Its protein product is CSVDGDGEEETQYF.

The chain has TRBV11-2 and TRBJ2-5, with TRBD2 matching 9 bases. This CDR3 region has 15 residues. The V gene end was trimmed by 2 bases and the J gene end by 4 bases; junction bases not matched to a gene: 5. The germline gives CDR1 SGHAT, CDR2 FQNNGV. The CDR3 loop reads CASSLRREGRETQYF. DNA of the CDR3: TGTGCCAGCAGCTTACGGCGGGAGGGCCGAGAGACCCAGTACTTC.

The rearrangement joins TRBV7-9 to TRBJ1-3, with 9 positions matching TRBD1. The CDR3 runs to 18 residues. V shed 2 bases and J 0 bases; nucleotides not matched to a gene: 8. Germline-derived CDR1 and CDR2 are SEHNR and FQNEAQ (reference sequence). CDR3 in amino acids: CASSLRDREYHSGNTIYF. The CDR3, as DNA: TGTGCCAGCAGCTTACGGGACAGGGAATACCACTCTGGAAACACCATATATTTT.